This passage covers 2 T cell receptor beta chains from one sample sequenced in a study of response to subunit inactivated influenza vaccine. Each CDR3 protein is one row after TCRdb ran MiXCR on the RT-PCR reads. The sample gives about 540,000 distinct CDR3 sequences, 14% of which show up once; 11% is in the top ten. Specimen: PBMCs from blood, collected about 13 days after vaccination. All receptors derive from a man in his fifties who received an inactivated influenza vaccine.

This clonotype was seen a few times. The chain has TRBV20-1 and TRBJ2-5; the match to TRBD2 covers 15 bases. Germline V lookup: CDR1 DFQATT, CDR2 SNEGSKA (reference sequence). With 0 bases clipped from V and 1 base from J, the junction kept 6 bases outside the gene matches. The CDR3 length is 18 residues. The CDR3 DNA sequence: TGCAGTGCTAGAGATACGGGACTAGCGGGGGGCCTCCAAGAGACCCAGTACTTC. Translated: CSARDTGLAGGLQETQYF.

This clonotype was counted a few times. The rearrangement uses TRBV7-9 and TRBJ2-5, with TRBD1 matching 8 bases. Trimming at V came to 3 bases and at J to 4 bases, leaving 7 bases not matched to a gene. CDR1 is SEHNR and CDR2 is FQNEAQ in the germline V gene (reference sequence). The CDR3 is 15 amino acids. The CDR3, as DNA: TGTGCCAGCAGCTTTGACAGGGGTGGAGGAGAGACCCAGTACTTC. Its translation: CASSFDRGGGETQYF.